The sequence of this T cell receptor beta chain was determined in a study of blood T cell repertoires in COVID-19. Data came from immunoSEQ multiplex PCR; TCRdb stores just in-frame clones and leaves some out. The repertoire includes roughly 410,000 clones, 70% to 90% of them detected once, and around 1.2% sits in the top ten. The origin of this receptor is a man aged 35 to 55 with acute or convalescent COVID-19. Sequencing input: peripheral blood.

The CDR3 nucleotides are TGTGCCAGCAGTTTATCACAGGGAGTTGGTGGCTACACCTTC. The encoded protein is CASSLSQGVGGYTF. V is TRBV27 and J is TRBJ1-2, with D perhaps matching TRBD1 (6 bases). Trimming took 0 bases from V and 7 from J, leaving 12 bases between them. Germline values: CDR1 MNHEY, CDR2 SMNVEV (reference sequence). The CDR3 is made up of 14 amino acids.